This entry lists 24 T cell receptor beta chains sequenced from one sample in a study of cytomegalovirus exposure and HLA in healthy donors (dated by TCRdb to about 2017). The library was built by means of the immunoSEQ multiplex PCR assay. For the multiplex PCR, a mixture combining 60 forward primers for TCR Vbeta segments and 13 reverse primers for TCR Jbeta segments was used. TCRdb holds this immuneACCESS table with in-frame rearrangements only. Some clones are missing; in checked studies, unresolved V genes explain under half, and the rest has no known cause. The sample profile shows some 180,000 clones; approximately 86% of them were found once. The ten largest clones take up 1.1% of the sample. The sequencing sample was made of PBMCs. Receptors were obtained from a boy between 2 and 10 years old in good health and CMV-seronegative.

The chain joins TRBV27 to TRBJ2-3, with 8 nucleotides matching TRBD2. V was pared by 2 bases and J by 1 base, with 5 bases of the junction left unmatched. This CDR3 has 16 residues. Germline V CDR1 and CDR2: MNHEY, SMNVEV (reference sequence). As DNA, the CDR3 is TGTGCCAGCAGTTTAATAGCGGGGCCCGGCACAGATACGCAGTATTTT. As protein: CASSLIAGPGTDTQYF.

The rearrangement joins TRBV2 to TRBJ2-1; D is undetermined. The CDR3 is made up of 14 amino acids. V lost 7 bases and J lost 0, with 10 bases in between. Germline V lookup: CDR1 SNHLY, CDR2 FYNNEI. The CDR3 DNA follows: TGTGCCAGCATCCAACTAAGCTCCTACAATGAGCAGTTCTTC. Its protein is CASIQLSSYNEQFF.

The chain employs TRBV7-9 and TRBJ1-5; D is unclear. The CDR3 has 12 residues. CDR1 and CDR2 (germline): SEHNR, FQNEAQ (reference sequence). With 8 bases removed from V and 7 bases from J, the gap between germline ends came to 12 bases. CDR3 in DNA: TGTGCCAGCGGCGAGGAAGGACAGCCCCAGCATTTT. It encodes CASGEEGQPQHF.

The J gene is TRBJ2-1, the V gene TRBV7-6; 9 bases match TRBD2. Unmatched junction bases numbered 7, after V lost 5 bases and J lost 8 bases. The CDR3 spans 14 residues. Per the germline V gene, CDR1 is SGHVS and CDR2 is FNYEAQ. The CDR3 here is CASSQGTSRDEQFF. The CDR3 coding sequence is TGTGCCAGCAGCCAGGGGACTAGCAGGGATGAGCAGTTCTTC.

The rearrangement links TRBV5-1 to TRBJ2-2; TRBD2 is a possible D gene (7 bases). The V and J ends lost 2 bases and 8 bases respectively, with 13 bases between them. The CDR3 has 14 residues. The V gene's germline CDR1 is SGHRS and CDR2 YFSETQ. The chain's CDR3 is CASSFRGGIGELFF. The CDR3 DNA follows: TGCGCCAGCAGCTTCAGGGGAGGGATAGGGGAGCTGTTTTTT.

In its sample, this clone was seen a few times. The CDR3 sequence is CASSQASGGNEKLFF. CDR3 bases: TGTGCCAGCAGCCAAGCATCAGGGGGTAATGAAAAACTGTTTTTT. The chain is built from TRBV4-2 and TRBJ1-4; 7 bases are shared with TRBD1. CDR1 LGHNA and CDR2 YNFKEQ come from the germline V gene. The CDR3 is 15 residues long. The V gene end was trimmed by 1 base and the J gene end by 4 bases; junction bases not matched to a gene: 3.

The chain employs TRBV19 and TRBJ1-5; maybe TRBD1 (5 bases). V lost 0 bases to trimming and J lost 5 bases, with 11 bases between them. The CDR3 has 15 residues. Germline lookup yields CDR1 LNHDA and CDR2 SQIVND (reference sequence). The CDR3, as DNA: TGTGCCAGTAGTATAGATCAGGGTACTTATCAGCCCCAGCATTTT. It translates to CASSIDQGTYQPQHF.

This clone showed up just a few times. The chain links TRBV10-1 to TRBJ2-5, with D tentatively TRBD2 (6 bases). The ends were cut back, 3 bases at V and 5 bases at J, with 13 bases in the middle. In germline, CDR1 is WNHNN, CDR2 SYGVQD (reference sequence). This CDR3 spans 14 amino acids. CDR3 residues: CASSDGGGEETQYF. The CDR3 nucleotides are TGCGCCAGCAGTGATGGAGGCGGGGAGGAGACCCAGTACTTC.

The chain uses TRBV10-1 and TRBJ2-3; 10 nucleotides line up with TRBD2. Per germline, CDR1 WNHNN and CDR2 SYGVQD (reference sequence). The CDR3 totals 16 residues. Trimming removed 2 bases from V and 3 bases from J; junction bases left unmatched: 5. CDR3 sequence: CASSEVAGGGTDTQYF. CDR3 nucleotide sequence: TGCGCCAGCAGTGAGGTAGCGGGGGGAGGAACAGATACGCAGTATTTT.

This clone was observed once. This chain links TRBV19 with TRBJ1-2; weak D call: TRBD1 (5 bases). CDR1 and CDR2 (germline): LNHDA, SQIVND (reference sequence). V was cut by 7 bases and J by 4 bases, with 10 bases left in between. The CDR3 extends over 12 amino acids. This CDR3 reads CASMGLVYGYTF. The CDR3 nucleotides read TGTGCCAGTATGGGGCTCGTCTATGGCTACACCTTC.

The CDR3: CASSAGGRPQHF. DNA of the CDR3: TGTGCCAGCAGTGCAGGAGGGAGGCCCCAGCATTTT. The chain couples TRBV27 to TRBJ1-5; D unresolved. Trimming left V 5 bases short and J 9 bases short, with 11 bases between. The CDR3 consists of 12 residues. Germline V gene lookup returns CDR1 MNHEY and CDR2 SMNVEV (reference sequence).

The chain has TRBV28 and TRBJ1-2; 8 nucleotides align to TRBD1. V gave up 2 bases and J gave up 4 bases; unmatched junction bases: 3. The CDR3 extends over 14 amino acids. Germline lookup yields CDR1 MDHEN and CDR2 SYDVKM. CDR3 loop: CASSLVTGGYGYTF. Written as DNA, the CDR3 is TGTGCCAGCAGTTTAGTAACAGGGGGCTATGGCTACACCTTC.

The V call is TRBV5-4, the J call TRBJ2-5, with 14 bases matching TRBD2. Germline CDR1 reads SGHNT; CDR2 reads YYREEE (reference sequence). The CDR3 extends over 15 amino acids. J lost 3 bases, V lost 4 bases, and 2 bases had no gene match. The CDR3 loop reads CASSQTSGREETQYF. The CDR3 coding sequence is TGTGCCAGCAGCCAGACTAGCGGGAGGGAAGAGACCCAGTACTTC.

The V call is TRBV28, the J call TRBJ1-3; D remains unclear. The germline V gene encodes CDR1 MDHEN and CDR2 SYDVKM. Trimming removed 1 base at V and 0 bases at J, with 10 bases between. There are 16 residues in the CDR3. In DNA form, the CDR3 reads TGTGCCAGCAGTTTATTTCCTTCAGACTCTGGAAACACCATATATTTT. Its protein is CASSLFPSDSGNTIYF.

This chain connects TRBV10-2 to TRBJ2-1; maybe TRBD1 (6 bases). Trimming shortened V by 1 base and J by 1 base, and 8 bases separated the two germline ends. The CDR3 totals 15 residues. From germline, CDR1 is WSHSY and CDR2 SAAADI. CDR3 DNA: TGCGCCAGCAGTGAGTGGCAGGGGTCCTACAATGAGCAGTTCTTC. Its translation: CASSEWQGSYNEQFF.

A note on this clone: A junction end diverges from the germline sequence, so it may reflect a read error. The chain employs TRBV4-1 and TRBJ2-1; D is unresolved. The CDR3 has 17 residues. CDR1 is MGHRA, CDR2 YSYEKL, per germline. The CDR3 DNA follows: TGCGCCAGCAGCCGAAGTGAGCAGAGCGCCCCTTCTAACGAGCAGCTCTTC. This encodes CASSRSEQSAPSNEQLF.

This chain uses TRBV7-9 with TRBJ2-5; 12 bases are a match to TRBD2. Near its end, the DNA agrees better with TRBJ2-7, so the J call may be wrong. CDR3 length: 15 amino acids. CDR1 SEHNR and CDR2 FQNEAQ come from the germline V gene (reference sequence). The CDR3 loop is CASSFPTSGGDEQYF. The CDR3 DNA sequence: TGTGCCAGCAGCTTCCCGACTAGCGGGGGAGACGAGCAGTACTTC.

The sample holds one count of this clone. V is TRBV4-1 and J is TRBJ2-1; 9 nucleotides align to TRBD1. The J segment lost 15 bases and the V segment lost 3 bases, leaving 6 bases of the junction unmatched. Germline V lookup: CDR1 MGHRA, CDR2 YSYEKL. CDR3 length: 12 residues. CDR3 in amino acids: CASSHNRQGVFF. CDR3 bases: TGCGCCAGCAGCCACAACAGACAGGGGGTGTTCTTC.

The rearrangement links TRBV30 to TRBJ2-1; TRBD2 aligns across 15 bases. Germline CDR1 and CDR2: GTSNPN and SVGIG (reference sequence). This CDR3 comprises 17 residues. The junction had 8 bases not matched to a gene; V was cut back by 0 bases and J by 8 bases. CDR3 region: CAWSVGRTSGGEDEQFF. CDR3 DNA: TGTGCCTGGAGTGTAGGAAGGACTAGCGGGGGGGAGGATGAGCAGTTCTTC.

This chain uses TRBV7-9 with TRBJ1-1, with 8 bases that match TRBD1. The CDR3 loop spans 14 amino acids. CDR1 is SEHNR, CDR2 FQNEAQ, per germline (reference sequence). The J segment lost 3 bases and the V segment lost 4 bases, leaving 4 bases of the junction unmatched. The DNA of the CDR3 is TGTGCCAGCAGCTCTCAACAGGGGGACACTGAAGCTTTCTTT. Translated: CASSSQQGDTEAFF.

In the case of this clone: Sequence at one end of the junction differs from germline and may be a read error. The chain has TRBV7-9 and TRBJ2-1, with D maybe TRBD1 (7 bases). Germline V gene lookup returns CDR1 SEHNR and CDR2 FQNEAQ (reference sequence). This CDR3 region has 14 residues. In DNA form, the CDR3 reads TGTTCCAGCATAAACAGGGGAGGAGGGAATGAGCAGTTCTTC. Encoded protein: CSSINRGGGNEQFF. Together with reference TRBV7-9 and TRBJ2-1, the CDR3 gives the full variable domain: DTGVSQNPRHKITKRGQNVTFRCDPISEHNRLYWYRQTLGQGPEFLTYFQNEAQLEKSRLLSDRFSAERPKGSFSTLEIQRTEQGDSAMYLCSSINRGGGNEQFFGPGTRLTVL.

The chain uses TRBV10-2 and TRBJ1-4; D is uncertain. CDR1 is WSHSY, CDR2 SAAADI, per germline. V was shortened by 0 bases and J by 7 bases, with 15 bases between the two germline ends. CDR3 length: 16 amino acids. As DNA, the CDR3 is TGCGCCAGCAGTGAGTCCGCCACCGCGGAGGGTGAAAAACTGTTTTTT. Its protein is CASSESATAEGEKLFF.

The V and J genes are TRBV6-1 and TRBJ1-1; D call uncertain. V lost 5 bases to trimming and J lost 1 base, with 14 bases between them. The germline gives CDR1 MNHNS, CDR2 SASEGT. The CDR3 runs 15 residues. The chain's CDR3 is CASSLREASNTEAFF. The CDR3 nucleotides read TGTGCCAGCAGTTTACGCGAGGCGTCGAACACTGAAGCTTTCTTT.

The V call is TRBV7-9, the J call TRBJ2-3, with 7 bases aligning to TRBD2. V trimming: 1 base; J trimming: 6 bases; junction bases outside the gene matches: 10. Per germline, CDR1 SEHNR and CDR2 FQNEAQ (reference sequence). This CDR3 has 16 amino acids. CDR3 sequence (DNA): TGTGCCAGCAGCTTAGTGGTCAGCTATAGCGGGGATACGCAGTATTTT. Its translation: CASSLVVSYSGDTQYF.